This T cell receptor (beta chain) appears in the sequencing data of a study of identical twins. TCRdb processed the 5' RACE reads anew with MiXCR; each CDR3 protein has one entry. This sample yields under 300,000 distinct CDR3 sequences, of which 6.5% to 9.5% are seen a single time; about 3% belongs to the top ten. The CDR3 contains 18 residues. Trimming cost V 2 bases and J 5 bases, with 21 bases left between them. Germline CDR1 MNHEY, CDR2 SVGAGI. The data also belong to a second study, concerning yellow fever vaccine responses in identical twins.

This clonotype was sampled from a woman aged 18-29 years in good health. Sequenced: CD8+ T cells sorted from blood. V and J are TRBV6-5 and TRBJ2-2; D unclear. In DNA form, the CDR3 reads TGTGCCAGCAGTTACCGCATCACAGCTCTGGTGGAGACCGGGGAGCTGTTTTTT. Translation gives CASSYRITALVETGELFF.